The present T cell receptor beta chain was sequenced within a study of tumor-infiltrating lymphocytes in primary liver carcinoma. This clonotype occurred many times. For each extraction, RNA and DNA were obtained together from approximately 20-30 mg of unsorted bulk tissue. The sampling covered five separate regions of each tumor. The CDR3 totals 15 residues. V shed 3 bases, J shed 5 bases, and the junction held 9 bases outside the gene matches. Germline V gene sequence: CDR1 SGHRS, CDR2 YFSETQ. Constant-region priming of about 0.5 ug total RNA yielded TCR beta cDNA. Modified slightly, ARM-PCR produced TCR beta libraries over three nested multiplex PCR rounds. TRBV1-TRBV30 forward primers and a C-beta reverse primer were used in the first two PCR rounds, which each ran for approximately 11 cycles. TCRdb redid the calling of the multiplex PCR reads with MiXCR, one entry per CDR3 protein. The top ten clones hold just under 20% of a sample with under 85,000 distinct CDR3 sequences, 72% of them seen once.

The chain recombines TRBV5-1 with TRBJ2-7; 9 positions match TRBD2. Sequenced material: liver tumor tissue from sampling region 1. As to subset: tumor region T1, superior pole. This receptor was obtained from a middle-aged man with primary liver carcinoma and hepatitis B virus infection. CDR3 in DNA: TGCGCCAGCAGCTCCCTGGCTAGCGGGACCAACGAGCAGTACTTC. It yields the protein CASSSLASGTNEQYF.